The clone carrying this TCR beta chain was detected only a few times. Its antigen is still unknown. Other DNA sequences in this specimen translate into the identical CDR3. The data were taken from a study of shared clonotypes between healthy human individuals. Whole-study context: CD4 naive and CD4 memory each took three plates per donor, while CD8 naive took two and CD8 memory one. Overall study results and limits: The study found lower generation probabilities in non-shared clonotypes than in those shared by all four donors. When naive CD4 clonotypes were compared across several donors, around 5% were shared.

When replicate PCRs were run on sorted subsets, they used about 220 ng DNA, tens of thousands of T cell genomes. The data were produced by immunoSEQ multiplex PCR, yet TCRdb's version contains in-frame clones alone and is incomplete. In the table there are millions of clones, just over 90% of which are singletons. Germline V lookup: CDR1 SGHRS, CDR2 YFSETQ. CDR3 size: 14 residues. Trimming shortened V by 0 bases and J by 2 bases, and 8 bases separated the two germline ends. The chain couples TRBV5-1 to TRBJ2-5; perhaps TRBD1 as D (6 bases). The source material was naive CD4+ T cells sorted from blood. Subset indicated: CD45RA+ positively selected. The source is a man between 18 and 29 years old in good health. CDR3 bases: TGCGCCAGCAGCTTGGACAGGGCGCAAGAGACCCAGTACTTC. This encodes CASSLDRAQETQYF.